Following are 32 T cell receptor beta chains from one sample sequenced in a study of regulatory T cells in long-lasting Graves disease. Documented time point: newly diagnosed GD, antithyroid drugs for less than 3 months. Isolated PBMC RNA provided the starting material for the TCR library. iRepertoire HTBI primers and Arm-PCR of CDR3 regions built TCR beta libraries. TCRdb re-called the multiplex PCR reads through MiXCR, storing one row per CDR3 protein. This table holds about 210,000 distinct CDR3 sequences, roughly 18% found once. Another study also made use of these data, one on T cells in Graves' hyperthyroidism and ophthalmopathy.

The sample was peripheral blood mononuclear cells (PBMCs), taken at new diagnosis, from a patient treated with antithyroid drugs. These receptor sequences come from a woman aged 25 to 39 with Graves disease.

A note on this clonotype: One end of the junction is discordant with germline, which a read error may explain. The CDR3 DNA follows: TGTGCCAGCAGCTTAGCTAGGGGGCCTATAAATGAGCAGTTCTTT. As protein: CASSLARGPINEQFF. The V call is TRBV11-2, the J call TRBJ2-1, with 7 bases aligning to TRBD1. CDR3 length equals 15 residues. The germline V gene has CDR1 SGHAT and CDR2 FQNNGV. The whole variable domain, filled in from reference TRBV11-2 and TRBJ2-1, reads EAGVAQSPRYKIIEKRQSVAFWCNPISGHATLYWYQQILGQGPKLLIQFQNNGVVDDSQLPKDRFSAERLKGVDSTLKIQPAKLEDSAVYLCASSLARGPINEQFFGPGTRLTVL.

This clonotype was detected ten times or more. J is TRBJ1-1 and V is TRBV28; D perhaps matches TRBD1 (5 bases). This CDR3 comprises 15 residues. Germline V lookup: CDR1 MDHEN, CDR2 SYDVKM. The germline V and J ends were trimmed by 5 bases and 1 base, with 14 bases remaining between them. In nucleotides, the CDR3 is TGTGCCAGCAGTCCCATCGGGGGGAGGAACACTGAAGCTTTCTTT. Amino acids: CASSPIGGRNTEAFF.

This clonotype was found many times. The rearrangement joins TRBV29-1 to TRBJ2-7, with D maybe TRBD2 (6 bases). The V end was cut by 6 bases, the J end by 4 bases, with 10 bases between. Germline CDR1 is SQVTM and CDR2 is ANQGSEA. The CDR3 spans 11 residues. In nucleotides, the CDR3 is TGCAGCGTGGGAGGACCTTACGAGCAGTACTTC. Translation gives CSVGGPYEQYF.

This clonotype was observed many times. The gene calls are TRBV15 and TRBJ1-2; D is unresolved. V was clipped by 5 bases and J by 6 bases, with 22 bases between them. This CDR3 is built from 16 residues. Germline assignment: CDR1 LNHNV and CDR2 YYDKDF (reference sequence). The CDR3 sequence: CATSEDSGRRADGYTF. The CDR3 DNA reads as TGTGCCACCAGCGAGGACTCAGGTAGGCGCGCAGATGGCTACACCTTC.

This clonotype was seen at least ten times. The V and J genes are TRBV2 and TRBJ1-2, with D possibly matching TRBD1 (6 bases). V was cut by 7 bases and J by 2 bases, with 11 bases left in between. There are 13 residues in the CDR3. Germline CDR1 and CDR2: SNHLY and FYNNEI. The CDR3 protein is CASKAGENYGYTF. CDR3 in DNA: TGTGCCAGCAAGGCAGGGGAAAACTATGGCTACACCTTC.

The chain recombines TRBV6-1 with TRBJ2-3; 11 nucleotides line up with TRBD1. The CDR3 is made up of 15 amino acids. Per germline, CDR1 MNHNS and CDR2 SASEGT. Trimming took 5 bases from V and 4 from J; bases not matched to a gene: 5. In DNA, the CDR3 is TGTGCCAGCAGTACCGGGACAGGGGGTCCAGATACGCAGTATTTT. Translating gives CASSTGTGGPDTQYF.

This clonotype was picked up many times. The V call is TRBV6-5, the J call TRBJ2-5; D is ambiguous. The germline V gene has CDR1 MNHEY and CDR2 SVGAGI. Trimming left V 0 bases short and J 2 bases short, with 13 bases between. CDR3 length: 16 residues. CDR3 residues: CASSYSARRVQETQYF. CDR3 nucleotides: TGTGCCAGCAGTTACTCGGCCAGAAGGGTGCAAGAGACCCAGTACTTC.

In this sample, this clonotype turned up many times. V is TRBV29-1 and J is TRBJ1-1; possible D gene TRBD1, 6 bases. V lost 4 bases and J lost 2, with 11 bases in between. This CDR3 comprises 13 residues. Germline V gene data show CDR1 as SQVTM and CDR2 as ANQGSEA. The CDR3 sequence is CSVVARGNTEAFF. For the CDR3, the DNA is TGCAGCGTTGTCGCCAGGGGAAACACTGAAGCTTTCTTT.

In regard to this clonotype: A much larger clone is a single base away; this may be a read error. The chain carries TRBV7-2 and TRBJ1-3; 7 bases match TRBD1. The germline gives CDR1 SGHTA, CDR2 FQGNSA. The CDR3 covers 15 residues. The chain's CDR3 is CASSPQGRTGNTIHF. The CDR3 DNA reads as TGTGCCAGCAGCCCACAGGGGAGGACTGGAAACACCATACATTTT. Full variable domain (outside the CDR3, taken from reference TRBV7-2 and TRBJ1-3): GAGVSQSPSNKVTEKGKDVELRCDPISGHTALYWYRQSLGQGLEFLIYFQGNSAPDKSGLPSDRFSAERTGGSVSTLTIQRTQQEDSAVYLCASSPQGRTGNTIHFGEGSWLTVV.

The J gene is TRBJ1-5, the V gene TRBV12-3 or TRBV12-4, with a possible D match to TRBD1 (6 bases). This CDR3 has 18 residues. Trimming shortened V by 6 bases and J by 0 bases, and 21 bases separated the two germline ends. The CDR3 loop is CASSQDGQGTYSNQPQHF. The CDR3 nucleotides are TGTGCCAGCAGCCAGGATGGGCAGGGGACTTATAGCAATCAGCCCCAGCATTTT.

This clonotype was counted at least ten times. The CDR3, as DNA: TGTGCCAGCAGCTTGACTAGCGGGATCGACGAGCAGTACTTC. Protein: CASSLTSGIDEQYF. V gene TRBV11-2 combines with J gene TRBJ2-7, with 11 bases fitting TRBD2. The germline V gene encodes CDR1 SGHAT and CDR2 FQNNGV. The CDR3 extends over 14 amino acids. The J segment lost 5 bases and the V segment lost 3 bases, leaving 3 bases of the junction unmatched.

Many counts were recorded for this clonotype. V usage is TRBV11-3 and J usage is TRBJ2-1, with D perhaps matching TRBD1 (6 bases). Deletions cut 5 bases from V and 1 base from J, with 18 bases between. Per germline, CDR1 SGHNT and CDR2 YENEEA. The CDR3 spans 17 residues. CDR3: CASSAWTERGSYNEQFF. The DNA of the CDR3 is TGTGCCAGCAGCGCGTGGACAGAGCGAGGATCCTACAATGAGCAGTTCTTC.

This clonotype was found many times. This chain joins TRBV28 and TRBJ1-5; 10 nucleotides line up with TRBD1. Germline trimming cut 5 bases from V and 4 bases from J; bases unmatched to any gene: 5. This CDR3 has 15 amino acids. CDR1 is MDHEN and CDR2 is SYDVKM in the germline V gene. CDR3 DNA sequence: TGTGCCAGCAGTAAGGACAGGGGGAAGAATCAGCCCCAGCATTTT. This translates into CASSKDRGKNQPQHF.

This clonotype was recorded at least ten times. The rearrangement joins TRBV27 to TRBJ1-5; D unclear. V was trimmed by 1 base and J by 5 bases, leaving 12 bases between them. Looked up from germline, CDR1 is MNHEY and CDR2 is SMNVEV (reference sequence). The CDR3 is made up of 15 amino acids. CDR3 bases: TGTGCCAGCAGTTTATTTCGGGCCGGCGATCAGCCCCAGCATTTT. The encoded protein is CASSLFRAGDQPQHF.

This clonotype has ten or more counts. The chain uses TRBV19 and TRBJ1-6, with a possible D match to TRBD1 (6 bases). The V end was cut by 6 bases, the J end by 10 bases, with 16 bases between. There are 14 residues in the CDR3. The germline CDR1 and CDR2 sequences are LNHDA and SQIVND (reference sequence). The CDR3 nucleotides read TGTGCCAGTAGCACTGGAGGGGGTCGCTCACCCCTCCACTTT. This encodes CASSTGGGRSPLHF.

There are many counts of this clonotype. The chain is built from TRBV30 and TRBJ1-1; 8 bases are shared with TRBD1. The ends lost 3 bases at V and 0 bases at J; junction bases unmatched: 0. The germline gives CDR1 GTSNPN, CDR2 SVGIG (reference sequence). This CDR3 has 13 amino acids. The CDR3 is CAWRTGVNTEAFF. The CDR3 region has the DNA TGTGCCTGGAGGACAGGGGTGAACACTGAAGCTTTCTTT.

This clonotype was recorded many times. The V and J genes are TRBV12-3 or TRBV12-4 and TRBJ2-7; D is unresolved. Between the trimmed V and J ends, which lost 3 bases and 1 base, there was a span of 10 bases. The CDR3 spans 14 residues. The CDR3 sequence is CASSFGVGSYEQYF. As DNA, the CDR3 is TGTGCCAGCAGTTTCGGTGTCGGGTCCTACGAGCAGTACTTC.

There are many counts of this clonotype. The V call is TRBV7-8, the J call TRBJ2-3; no clear D gene. In germline, CDR1 is SGHVS, CDR2 FQNEAQ. This CDR3 spans 14 amino acids. V lost 5 bases and J lost 3, with 12 bases in between. CDR3 residues: CASSTGIRTDTQYF. CDR3 DNA sequence: TGTGCCAGCAGCACCGGAATTCGGACAGATACGCAGTATTTT.

The table lists this clonotype with many counts. The chain carries TRBV10-2 and TRBJ1-5, with TRBD1 matching 7 bases. The trim removed 5 bases at V and 7 bases at J, leaving 2 bases unmatched. The CDR3 covers 12 residues. Germline CDR1 is WSHSY and CDR2 is SAAADI. The CDR3 spells CASSTGVQPQHF. CDR3 in DNA: TGCGCCAGCAGTACAGGGGTACAGCCCCAGCATTTT.

Details on this clonotype: A much more abundant neighbour one base away suggests this may be a read error. The chain employs TRBV9 and TRBJ2-7, with D hard to call. The CDR3 runs 15 residues. Germline CDR1 is SGDLS and CDR2 is YYNGEE. CDR3 bases: TGTGCCAGCAGCGTAGACCCTGCACTCACCTACGAGCAGCACTTC. Its translation: CASSVDPALTYEQHF.

Ten or more counts support this clonotype. The chain carries TRBV14 and TRBJ2-5, with D possibly matching TRBD1 (8 bases). This CDR3 comprises 16 residues. The ends were cut back, 1 base at V and 2 bases at J, with 14 bases in the middle. CDR1 is SGHDN, CDR2 FVKESK, per germline. The CDR3: CASSQGTGGGQETQYF. CDR3 nucleotides: TGTGCCAGCAGCCAAGGCACAGGGGGAGGGCAAGAGACCCAGTACTTC.

With regard to this clonotype: A much larger clone lies one base from this, so it may be a read error. The chain recombines TRBV7-9 with TRBJ2-1; D unresolved. Germline V gene lookup returns CDR1 SEHNR and CDR2 FQNEAQ (reference sequence). There are 15 residues in the CDR3. The CDR3 nucleotides are TGTGCCAGCAGCCTCCGCGCCGTGGGATACAATGAGCATTTCTTC. Translation gives CASSLRAVGYNEHFF.

In this sample, this clonotype turned up many times. The chain links TRBV2 to TRBJ1-1; 10 bases fit TRBD1. Germline V gene lookup returns CDR1 SNHLY and CDR2 FYNNEI. The length of the CDR3 is 13 residues. V lost 6 bases to trimming and J lost 7 bases; unmatched junction nucleotides: 5. Here the CDR3 reads CASSETGGGEAFF. DNA for the CDR3: TGTGCCAGCAGCGAGACAGGGGGCGGTGAAGCTTTCTTT.

The chain carries TRBV11-2 and TRBJ2-3; D gene uncertain. This CDR3 region has 15 residues. V was pared by 6 bases and J by 2 bases, with 15 bases between. Germline CDR1 is SGHAT and CDR2 is FQNNGV. The CDR3 nucleotides are TGTGCCAGCAGACGAGATGGCTTTCCCACAGATACGCAGTATTTT. It yields the protein CASRRDGFPTDTQYF.

This clonotype was detected ten times or more. V usage is TRBV6-1 and J usage is TRBJ1-6, with D possibly matching TRBD1 (6 bases). Per germline, CDR1 MNHNS and CDR2 SASEGT. V lost 8 bases, J lost 5 bases, and 22 bases lay in between. This CDR3 has 17 residues. CDR3 loop: CASHMGSGASNNSPLHF. The CDR3 DNA reads as TGTGCCAGCCATATGGGGTCGGGGGCTTCGAATAATTCACCCCTCCACTTT.

This clonotype was observed many times. This chain uses TRBV15 with TRBJ2-5, with TRBD1 identical over 8 bases. This CDR3 spans 17 amino acids. Germline CDR1 reads LNHNV; CDR2 reads YYDKDF (reference sequence). V trimming: 1 base; J trimming: 2 bases; junction bases outside the gene matches: 9. Written as DNA, the CDR3 is TGTGCCACCAGCAGAGGACTACAGGGGGTAGCGCAAGAGACCCAGTACTTC. This sequence encodes CATSRGLQGVAQETQYF.

This clonotype came up a few times. The CDR3 is CASSETGVGGSGDGFF. CDR3 nucleotide sequence: TGTGCCAGCAGTGAAACAGGGGTTGGGGGTAGCGGGGATGGATTCTTC. V usage is TRBV2 and J usage is TRBJ2-1; weak D call: TRBD2 (8 bases). With 2 bases removed from V and 16 bases from J, the gap between germline ends came to 27 bases. The germline V gene encodes CDR1 SNHLY and CDR2 FYNNEI. There are 16 residues in the CDR3.

The sample holds a few counts of this clonotype. The rearrangement joins TRBV5-6 to TRBJ2-1; 10 bases map to TRBD1. The length of the CDR3 is 17 residues. Per the germline V gene, CDR1 is SGHDT and CDR2 is YYEEEE. J was trimmed by 6 bases and V by 1 base; bases with no gene match: 10. CDR3 nucleotide sequence: TGTGCCAGCAGCTTGTCAATCGGGGACAGGGGCCTCAATGAGCAGTTCTTC. Protein product: CASSLSIGDRGLNEQFF.

This clonotype was seen many times. The chain uses TRBV28 and TRBJ2-3, with 11 bases fitting TRBD2. The CDR3 totals 15 residues. Unmatched junction bases numbered 9, after V lost 8 bases and J lost 5 bases. Germline values: CDR1 MDHEN, CDR2 SYDVKM. CDR3 protein: CASWNLAGGKDTQYF. The CDR3 DNA is TGTGCCAGCTGGAACTTAGCGGGGGGGAAAGATACGCAGTATTTT.

In regard to this clonotype: One base away lies a much larger clone, so this may be a sequencing read error. The CDR3 end shows no conserved phenylalanine or tryptophan, and so a read error is likely. This CDR3 reads CASSQGPYEQYS. Written as DNA, the CDR3 is TGTGCCAGCAGCCAAGGACCCTACGAGCAGTACTCC. This chain uses TRBV3-1 with TRBJ2-7; D unclear. Germline CDR1 is LGHDT and CDR2 is YNNKEL (reference sequence). This CDR3 region has 12 residues. With 1 base removed from V and 2 bases from J, the gap between germline ends came to 3 bases.

This clonotype was seen at least ten times. The CDR3 here is CSARVTGSYNSPLHF. The CDR3 coding sequence is TGCAGTGCTAGAGTGACAGGGTCCTATAATTCACCCCTCCACTTT. J is TRBJ1-6 and V is TRBV20-1; TRBD1 matches at 7 bases. J gave up 1 base and V 1 base, and 1 base lay outside the gene matches. The CDR3 is 15 amino acids. Germline lookup yields CDR1 DFQATT and CDR2 SNEGSKA (reference sequence).

This chain joins TRBV12-3 or TRBV12-4 and TRBJ2-1, with D perhaps assigned TRBD1 or TRBD2 (5 bases each). The germline V and J ends were trimmed by 0 bases and 5 bases, with 5 bases remaining between them. The CDR3 covers 13 residues. The CDR3 DNA sequence: TGTGCCAGCAGTTTAGCGGGACACAATGAGCAGTTCTTC. Amino acids: CASSLAGHNEQFF.